This T cell receptor (beta chain) originates from a study of T-cell reconstitution after alpha-beta-depleted transplantation in children. Many counts were recorded for this clonotype. Its antigen is still unknown. Study results and limitations: As was reported, about two months after transplant, alpha-beta T cells came from several hundred expanded graft clones.

The V gene lost 6 bases and the J gene lost 4 bases, with 19 bases spanning the gap. The length of the CDR3 is 15 residues. Germline lookup yields CDR1 ENHRY and CDR2 SYGVKD. The TCRbeta library incorporated unique molecular identifiers. TCRdb fed the PCR reads into MiXCR, producing one record per CDR3 protein. The sample has hundreds of thousands of distinct CDR3 sequences, around 13% seen once. Specimen: PBMCs, collected before TCRalphabeta/CD19-depleted stem cell transplant. This TCR came from a girl aged 2-10 years with congenital amegakaryocytic thrombocytopenia, due to receive a stem cell transplant. J is TRBJ2-7 and V is TRBV10-3, with D tentatively TRBD2 (5 bases). DNA for the CDR3: TGTGCCATCAGCCCCGAGGACTTCGGAGCTTACGAGCAGTACTTC. Translating it yields CAISPEDFGAYEQYF.